This TCR beta chain was profiled in a study of naive and memory T cell subsets. General study points: In naive cells, over 85% of TCR sequences were seen only once. RNA-based TCR counts may shift with T cell activation and differentiation. Naive repertoires, especially CD8, held a few larger clonotypes, possibly memory cells re-expressing CD45RA. There was no ground truth to check naive and memory subset results.

In regard to this clonotype: Its target is unknown.

Trimming pared 4 bases from V and 5 bases from J, leaving 17 bases between. Germline lookup yields CDR1 MGHRA and CDR2 YSYEKL. This CDR3 comprises 15 residues. The beta constant-region primer was an equimolar mix of two oligonucleotides covering TRBC1 and TRBC2. Nested alpha and beta constant-region primers with the SP2 primer drove four PCR rounds on ligated cDNA. From the UMI-ligation and nested PCR reads, TCRdb called clonotypes with MiXCR, one entry per CDR3 protein. The sample gives roughly 100,000 distinct CDR3 sequences, approximately 11% of which show up once; 0.13% is in the top ten. Overnight CMV lysate stimulation of fresh PBMCs defined donor CMV status by CD4+ IFNgamma.

The TCR was taken from a human donor in good health. The sample consisted of naive CD4+ T cells from blood. This rearrangement joins TRBV4-1 to TRBJ2-5, with a possible D match to TRBD2 (6 bases). The CDR3 DNA follows: TGCGCCAGCAGCCCCCGACTAGATGGTTCGGAGACCCAGTACTTC. This encodes CASSPRLDGSETQYF.